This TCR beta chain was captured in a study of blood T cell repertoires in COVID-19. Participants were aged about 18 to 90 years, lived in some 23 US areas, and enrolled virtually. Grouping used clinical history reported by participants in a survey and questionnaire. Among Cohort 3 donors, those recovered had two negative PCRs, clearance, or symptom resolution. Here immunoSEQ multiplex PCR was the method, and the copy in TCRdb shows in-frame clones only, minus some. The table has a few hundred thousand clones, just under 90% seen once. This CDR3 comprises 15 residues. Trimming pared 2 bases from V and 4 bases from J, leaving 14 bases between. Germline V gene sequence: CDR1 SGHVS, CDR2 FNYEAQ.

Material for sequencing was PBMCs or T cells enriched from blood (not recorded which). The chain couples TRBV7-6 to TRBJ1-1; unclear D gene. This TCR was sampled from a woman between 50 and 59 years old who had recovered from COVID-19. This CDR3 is CASSLSSGHGTEAFF. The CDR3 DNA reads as TGTGCCAGCAGCTTATCAAGTGGGCATGGCACTGAAGCTTTCTTT.